These T cell receptor beta chains were read from a single sample in a study of blood T cell repertoires in COVID-19. Using immunoSEQ multiplex PCR, the repertoire was profiled, and TCRdb retains in-frame clones only, with some absent. The sample comprises 300,000 to 350,000 clones, roughly 90% of which are singletons, and roughly 2.8% rests with the top ten. Source material: peripheral blood. Every receptor here comes from a woman aged 25 to 39 with COVID-19, enrolled during active disease. CDR3s include the opening cysteine and the closing phenylalanine or tryptophan. D genes are given only for firm matches. Clone size is not always given. Where it is, it says once, few, many or a class for expanded clones.

D gene,clone size,J gene,V gene,CDR3 protein,CDR3 DNA
TRBD2,NA,TRBJ2-7,TRBV28,CASSSQLLAGVEYEQYF,TGTGCCAGCAGTTCACAACTTCTAGCGGGGGTGGAGTACGAGCAGTACTTC
NA,once,TRBJ2-5,TRBV11-2,CASSSGISGIETQYF,TGTGCCAGCAGCTCAGGGATCTCAGGGATCGAGACCCAGTACTTC
TRBD2,NA,TRBJ2-7,TRBV27,CASSARGLAGAVEQYF,TGTGCCAGCAGTGCCCGGGGACTAGCGGGAGCTGTCGAGCAGTACTTC
TRBD1,NA,TRBJ2-1,TRBV3-1/TRBV3-2,CASSQDRGTASFNEQFF,TGTGCCAGCAGCCAAGATCGAGGGACAGCTTCCTTCAATGAGCAGTTCTTC
TRBD1,NA,TRBJ1-2,TRBV28,CASSLPGTEVYGYTF,TGTGCCAGCAGTTTACCCGGGACAGAGGTCTATGGCTACACCTTC
TRBD1,NA,TRBJ2-1,TRBV2,CASSDRQQGFNEQFF,TGTGCCAGCAGTGATCGACAACAGGGGTTCAATGAGCAGTTCTTC
TRBD1,NA,TRBJ1-4,TRBV28,CASVSGQGILATNEKLFF,TGTGCCAGCGTATCCGGACAGGGCATATTAGCAACTAATGAAAAACTGTTTTTT
NA,NA,TRBJ1-2,TRBV9,CASSVAPVNYGYTF,TGTGCCAGCAGCGTAGCTCCTGTTAACTATGGCTACACCTTC
NA,NA,TRBJ1-4,TRBV2,CASSGNRATNEKLFF,TGTGCCAGCAGTGGAAACAGGGCAACTAATGAAAAACTGTTTTTT
NA,NA,TRBJ2-7,TRBV19,CASSIDGRGDDEQYF,TGTGCCAGTAGTATAGATGGCAGGGGGGACGACGAGCAGTACTTC
TRBD1,NA,TRBJ2-4,TRBV7-2,CASSLGTGRAKNIQYF,TGTGCCAGCAGCTTAGGGACAGGGAGGGCCAAAAACATTCAGTACTTC
NA,NA,TRBJ2-2,TRBV2,CASSSPNNRDTGELFF,TGTGCCAGCAGTTCACCTAATAACAGGGACACCGGGGAGCTGTTTTTT
NA,NA,TRBJ2-3,TRBV9,CASSVGGPNLISTDTQYF,TGTGCCAGCAGCGTAGGAGGGCCGAACTTAATAAGCACAGATACGCAGTATTTT
TRBD2,NA,TRBJ2-1,TRBV24-1,CATSARPGTSGRTSSYNEQFF,TGTGCCACCAGTGCCCGTCCCGGGACTAGCGGGAGGACTAGCTCCTACAATGAGCAGTTCTTC
NA,many,TRBJ1-1,TRBV19,CASSSRLRRPEAFF,TGTGCCAGTAGTTCACGACTGAGGAGGCCTGAAGCTTTCTTT
NA,few,TRBJ1-3,TRBV3-1/TRBV3-2,CASSSQGASGNTIYF,TGTGCCAGCAGCTCACAGGGTGCCTCCGGAAACACCATATATTTT
NA,NA,TRBJ1-2,TRBV7-2,CASSLYRDYGYTF,TGTGCCAGCAGCTTATACAGGGATTATGGCTACACCTTC
NA,NA,TRBJ1-2,TRBV3-1/TRBV3-2,CASSPRPGPTNYGYTF,TGTGCCAGCAGCCCCCGGCCAGGCCCCACTAACTATGGCTACACCTTC
TRBD1,NA,TRBJ1-2,TRBV4-2,CASSRSRQGVEVGYTF,TGTGCCAGCAGCCGAAGTAGACAGGGGGTGGAAGTTGGCTACACCTTC
NA,once,TRBJ2-7,TRBV2,CASSPGQNLLQYEQYF,TGTGCCAGCAGTCCAGGACAGAACCTCTTGCAATACGAGCAGTACTTC
TRBD1,NA,TRBJ2-3,TRBV3-1/TRBV3-2,CASSQDTKGAHTDTQYF,TGTGCCAGCAGCCAAGATACGAAGGGGGCCCACACAGATACGCAGTATTTT
NA,NA,TRBJ2-1,TRBV5-1,CASSLRTPTTDEQFF,TGCGCCAGCAGCTTAAGGACACCAACTACGGATGAGCAGTTCTTC
NA,few,TRBJ1-6,TRBV2,CASSRETRGRTYNSPLHF,TGTGCCAGCAGTCGAGAGACGCGCGGCAGGACTTATAATTCACCCCTCCACTTT
NA,NA,TRBJ1-5,TRBV9,CASSAGALSNQPQHF,TGTGCCAGCAGCGCAGGGGCCCTTAGCAATCAGCCCCAGCATTTT
NA,NA,TRBJ1-6,TRBV19,CASSSTVLNSPLHF,TGTGCCAGTAGCTCGACTGTTCTCAATTCACCCCTCCACTTT
NA,NA,TRBJ2-2,TRBV25-1,CASSGSLKNTGELFF,TGTGCCAGCAGTGGATCACTTAAGAACACCGGGGAGCTGTTTTTT
NA,NA,TRBJ2-7,TRBV2,CASSESGREQYF,TGTGCCAGCAGTGAATCAGGTCGCGAGCAGTACTTC
NA,NA,TRBJ2-6,TRBV11-2,CASSAIQGSNVLTF,TGTGCCAGCAGCGCCATACAGGGTAGCAACGTCCTGACTTTC
NA,NA,TRBJ1-1,TRBV25-1,CASTPWRGGTEAFF,TGTGCCAGCACCCCGTGGAGGGGGGGCACTGAAGCTTTCTTT
TRBD2,NA,TRBJ2-7,TRBV5-4,CASSPGTSGSSNEQYF,TGTGCCAGCAGCCCCGGGACTAGCGGGAGTTCCAACGAGCAGTACTTC
TRBD1,NA,TRBJ2-2,TRBV19,CASRTTGGTGELFF,TGTGCCAGTAGAACCACAGGGGGCACCGGGGAGCTGTTTTTT
NA,NA,TRBJ1-4,TRBV29-1,CSVARGTNEKLFF,TGCAGCGTTGCCAGGGGAACTAATGAAAAACTGTTTTTT
NA,NA,TRBJ1-4,TRBV2,CASTGSRSDEKLFF,TGTGCCAGCACCGGGTCCCGGTCGGATGAAAAACTGTTTTTT
NA,few,TRBJ1-1,TRBV18,CASSQGRDTEAFF,TGTGCCAGCTCGCAGGGGAGGGACACTGAAGCTTTCTTT
NA,NA,TRBJ1-1,TRBV19,CASTSYVGMNTEAFF,TGTGCCAGTACCTCCTATGTCGGGATGAACACTGAAGCTTTCTTT